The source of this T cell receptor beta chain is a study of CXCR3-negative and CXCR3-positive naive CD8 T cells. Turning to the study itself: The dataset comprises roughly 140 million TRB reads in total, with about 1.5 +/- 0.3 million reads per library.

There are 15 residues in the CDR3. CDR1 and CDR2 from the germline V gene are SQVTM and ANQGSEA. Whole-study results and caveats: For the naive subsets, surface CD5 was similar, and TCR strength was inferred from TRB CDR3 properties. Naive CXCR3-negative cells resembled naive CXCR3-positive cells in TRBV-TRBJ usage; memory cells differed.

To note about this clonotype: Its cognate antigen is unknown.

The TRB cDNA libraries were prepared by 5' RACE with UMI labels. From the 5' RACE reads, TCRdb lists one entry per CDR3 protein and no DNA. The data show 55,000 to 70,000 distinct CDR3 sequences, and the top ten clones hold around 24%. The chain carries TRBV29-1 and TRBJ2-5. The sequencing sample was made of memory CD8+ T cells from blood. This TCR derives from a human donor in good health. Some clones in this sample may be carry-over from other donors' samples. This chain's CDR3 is CSVEVAGEEQETQYF.